The 15 T cell receptor beta chains reported below all come from one sample, sequenced in a study of identical twins. TCRdb ran MiXCR on the 5' RACE reads and lists one entry per CDR3 protein. The sample contains 1.5 million to 2 million distinct CDR3 sequences, around a third of which appear only once. What was sequenced was cord blood. The receptors were gathered from a newborn girl in good health.

The chain employs TRBV25-1 and TRBJ1-4; TRBD1 matches 8 bases. Germline-derived CDR1 and CDR2 are MGHDK and SYGVNS. This CDR3 contains 15 residues. The ends lost 6 bases at V and 6 bases at J; junction bases unmatched: 9. The CDR3 coding sequence is TGTGCCAGCAGAGGCAGGGGGCGCGGTGATGAAAAACTGTTTTTT. Translated: CASRGRGRGDEKLFF.

This clonotype was observed at least ten times. The genes are TRBV13 and TRBJ2-1, with D possibly TRBD2 on 5 matching bases. Trimming took 5 bases from V and 5 from J, leaving 10 bases between them. The CDR3 runs to 13 residues. Germline V gives CDR1 PRHDT, CDR2 FYEKMQ (reference sequence). CDR3 region: CASSQRENNEQFF. CDR3 sequence (DNA): TGTGCCAGCAGCCAGAGGGAAAACAATGAGCAGTTCTTC.

J is TRBJ2-7 and V is TRBV12-3 or TRBV12-4, with D perhaps matching TRBD1 or TRBD2 (5 bases each). The germline V and J ends were trimmed by 6 bases and 6 bases, with 21 bases remaining between them. The CDR3 is 15 amino acids. The CDR3 DNA sequence: TGTGCCAGCAGACCCGGGACCACAAGGGTTAGCGAGCAGTACTTC. It is translated as CASRPGTTRVSEQYF.

This chain links TRBV9 with TRBJ1-4; 9 nucleotides align to TRBD1. The germline V gene has CDR1 SGDLS and CDR2 YYNGEE. The CDR3 has 16 residues. Losses at the gene ends were 2 bases for V and 4 bases for J; bases not matched to a gene: 6. DNA for the CDR3: TGTGCCAGCAGCGTCGGTTTGGGACAGGGTAATGAAAAACTGTTTTTT. It yields the protein CASSVGLGQGNEKLFF.

V is TRBV5-1 and J is TRBJ2-5; D possibly corresponds to TRBD2 (5 bases). The end of the DNA fits TRBJ2-7 better, so the J call may be wrong. There are 14 residues in the CDR3. From germline, CDR1 is SGHRS and CDR2 YFSETQ. The CDR3 is CASSFSAGAGEQYF. The CDR3 DNA reads TGCGCCAGCAGTTTTAGCGCCGGAGCAGGCGAGCAGTACTTC.

The V gene is TRBV6-4, the J gene TRBJ2-3; no definite D call. CDR1 MRHNA and CDR2 SNTAGT come from the germline V gene. V lost 0 bases and J lost 6, with 7 bases in between. This CDR3 contains 13 residues. Written as DNA, the CDR3 is TGTGCCAGCAGTGACTCTAGGGCCGATACGCAGTATTTT. Encoded protein: CASSDSRADTQYF.

The rearrangement uses TRBV24-1 and TRBJ2-1, with 9 bases matching TRBD1. Per the germline V gene, CDR1 is KGHDR and CDR2 is SFDVKD. This CDR3 has 13 residues. Trimming at V came to 4 bases and at J to 9 bases, leaving 3 bases not matched to a gene. The DNA for the CDR3 is TGTGCCACCAGTGAACTACAGGGGGCTGAGCAGTTCTTC. This encodes CATSELQGAEQFF.

This rearrangement joins TRBV20-1 to TRBJ1-2; D is unresolved. V lost 2 bases, J lost 5 bases, and 21 bases lay in between. The CDR3 is 16 amino acids. The germline gives CDR1 DFQATT, CDR2 SNEGSKA (reference sequence). The CDR3 region is CSARSFLGISRYGYTF. Here the CDR3 DNA reads TGCAGTGCTAGAAGTTTCTTGGGGATAAGTAGGTATGGCTACACCTTC.

The table lists this clonotype with a few counts. The rearrangement joins TRBV5-1 to TRBJ1-2, with TRBD1 identical over 8 bases. V shed 0 bases and J 6 bases; nucleotides not matched to a gene: 10. CDR1 is SGHRS and CDR2 is YFSETQ in the germline V gene. The CDR3 sequence is 16 residues long. This CDR3 is CASSLDGQGGPNGYTF. In DNA form, the CDR3 reads TGCGCCAGCAGCTTGGATGGACAGGGAGGCCCTAATGGCTACACCTTC.

This clonotype was recorded only once. This clone may be a read error of a much larger clone one base away. The genes are TRBV7-2 and TRBJ2-1, with 9 positions matching TRBD2. The germline CDR1 and CDR2 sequences are SGHTA and FQGNSA. The CDR3 is 16 residues long. The CDR3 nucleotides read TGTGCCAGCAGCTTAGGACTAGCGGTCTCCTACAGTGAGCAGTTCTTC. Residues: CASSLGLAVSYSEQFF.

The chain couples TRBV20-1 to TRBJ1-2; TRBD1 agrees at 8 bases. With V trimmed by 5 bases and J by 4 bases, 3 bases remained unmatched. The CDR3 is made up of 12 amino acids. The V gene's germline CDR1 is DFQATT and CDR2 SNEGSKA (reference sequence). The CDR3 DNA follows: TGCAGTGCTGCCGGGACAGGCTATGGCTACACCTTC. Translated: CSAAGTGYGYTF.

CDR3 residues: CASSLGAGWNGYTF. CDR3 DNA: TGTGCCAGCAGTTTAGGGGCAGGGTGGAATGGCTACACCTTC. The gene calls are TRBV12-3 or TRBV12-4 and TRBJ1-2; tentative D call: TRBD1 (5 bases). Between the trimmed V and J ends, which lost 1 base and 6 bases, there was a span of 12 bases. There are 14 residues in the CDR3.

This chain links TRBV18 with TRBJ2-1; 9 nucleotides line up with TRBD2. The CDR3 covers 14 residues. Germline assignment: CDR1 KGHSH and CDR2 LQKENI. Germline trimming cut 5 bases from V and 5 bases from J; bases unmatched to any gene: 4. CDR3 nucleotides: TGTGCCAGCTCATCGGGACTAGCAAACAATGAGCAGTTCTTC. Amino acids: CASSSGLANNEQFF. Full variable domain (remainder filled in from reference TRBV18 and TRBJ2-1): NAGVMQNPRHLVRRRGQEARLRCSPMKGHSHVYWYRQLPEEGLKFMVYLQKENIIDESGMPKERFSAEFPKEGPSILRIQQVVRGDSAAYFCASSSGLANNEQFFGPGTRLTVL.

This clonotype has just a few counts. The V and J genes are TRBV15 and TRBJ2-7, with a weak D call TRBD2 (6 bases). V was trimmed by 0 bases and J by 3 bases, leaving 12 bases between them. The length of the CDR3 is 15 residues. CDR1 LNHNV and CDR2 YYDKDF come from the germline V gene (reference sequence). DNA for the CDR3: TGTGCCACCAGCAGAGAAGGTGGGAGGCTCTACGAGCAGTACTTC. It translates to CATSREGGRLYEQYF.

This clonotype was observed a handful of times. The rearrangement links TRBV27 to TRBJ1-5; D ambiguous. Germline CDR1 MNHEY, CDR2 SMNVEV (reference sequence). V dropped 6 bases and J dropped 2 bases, with 17 bases sitting between them. The CDR3 has 16 residues. CDR3 loop: CASSWSWPSGNQPQHF. As DNA, the CDR3 is TGTGCCAGCAGCTGGTCTTGGCCTAGCGGCAATCAGCCCCAGCATTTT.